The 20 T cell receptor beta chains below were found in one sample sequenced in a study of Graves' ophthalmopathy and Graves' hyperthyroidism. RNA transcripts yielded amplified TCR beta CDR3 regions. In the first round, RT-PCR was carried out with HTBI primers, and a multiplex PCR formed the second round. TCRdb independently ran MiXCR on the multiplex PCR reads; one entry per CDR3 protein. Of 900,000 to 1,200,000 distinct CDR3 sequences in the sample, about 40% were seen once. Sequencing used peripheral blood or thyroid tissue (not recorded which). These receptors originate from an adult man with Graves' hyperthyroidism.

This clonotype is a singleton in its sample. The junction shows a germline mismatch at one end, possibly a read error. J is TRBJ2-5 and V is TRBV9; D is uncertain. The CDR3 runs to 15 residues. Germline CDR1 SGDLS, CDR2 YYNGEE. The CDR3 is CASSLNGNTQETQYF. CDR3 nucleotide sequence: TGCGCCAGCAGCTTGAACGGAAATACTCAAGAGACCCAGTACTTC.

In DNA, the CDR3 is TGTGCCAGCAGCGCGACGGTGTATAGCAATCAGCCCCAGCATTTT. Translation gives CASSATVYSNQPQHF. The J gene is TRBJ1-5, the V gene TRBV7-2; no clear D. CDR1 is SGHTA and CDR2 is FQGNSA in the germline V gene. V was trimmed by 5 bases and J by 0 bases, leaving 11 bases between them. The CDR3 extends over 15 amino acids.

The chain links TRBV25-1 to TRBJ2-3; perhaps TRBD2 as D (6 bases). Trimming removed 1 base from V and 1 base from J, with 21 bases in between. This CDR3 comprises 19 residues. Per the germline V gene, CDR1 is MGHDK and CDR2 is SYGVNS. The CDR3 nucleotides read TGTGCCAGCAGTGAATGGGGCGAGGGGAATATAGCGGGCACAGATACGCAGTATTTT. Protein sequence: CASSEWGEGNIAGTDTQYF.

This clonotype was counted many times. A much larger clone differs from this one at a single base, so this may be a read error. This chain uses TRBV27 with TRBJ1-5; D is possibly TRBD1 (5 bases). This CDR3 has 13 amino acids. V lost 6 bases, J lost 4 bases, and 10 bases lay in between. Per the germline V gene, CDR1 is MNHEY and CDR2 is SMNVEV (reference sequence). In nucleotides, the CDR3 is TGTGCCAGCAGCTTTGACAGAAATCAGCCCCAGCATTTT. Translated: CASSFDRNQPQHF.

This clonotype showed up just a few times. This chain uses TRBV20-1 with TRBJ1-5; TRBD1 might be the D (5 bases). This CDR3 is 12 amino acids long. CDR1 DFQATT and CDR2 SNEGSKA come from the germline V gene (reference sequence). With 7 bases removed from V and 5 bases from J, the gap between germline ends came to 12 bases. The CDR3 DNA follows: TGCAGTGTAACGTCGGGGGATCAGCCCCAGCATTTT. Protein: CSVTSGDQPQHF.

The chain has TRBV2 and TRBJ1-1; possibly TRBD1 for D (6 bases). The CDR3 spans 12 residues. The germline V gene encodes CDR1 SNHLY and CDR2 FYNNEI. V lost 5 bases and J 7 bases, leaving 11 bases between the germline ends. The CDR3 sequence: CASSYGQFEAFF. CDR3 bases: TGTGCCAGCAGTTACGGACAGTTTGAAGCTTTCTTT.

This clonotype was picked up many times. The V gene is TRBV7-9, the J gene TRBJ1-1; D perhaps matches TRBD1 (5 bases). Germline V CDR1 and CDR2: SEHNR, FQNEAQ (reference sequence). Deletions cut 5 bases from V and 11 bases from J, with 12 bases between. CDR3 length: 11 amino acids. The CDR3 sequence is CASSRGVGAFF. Here the CDR3 DNA reads TGTGCCAGCAGCAGAGGGGTTGGCGCTTTCTTT.

In its sample, this clonotype was seen a few times. This chain joins TRBV7-6 and TRBJ2-2; TRBD2 is a possible D gene (6 bases). This CDR3 contains 16 residues. With 5 bases removed from V and 7 bases from J, the gap between germline ends came to 20 bases. Germline V gene lookup returns CDR1 SGHVS and CDR2 FNYEAQ. This CDR3 reads CASSPTSPPGDGELFF. As DNA, the CDR3 is TGTGCCAGCAGCCCTACATCCCCCCCGGGGGACGGGGAGCTGTTTTTT.

The chain has TRBV5-4 and TRBJ1-6; D is undetermined. The length of the CDR3 is 12 residues. Trimming pared 1 base from V and 11 bases from J, leaving 7 bases between. CDR1 and CDR2 (germline): SGHNT, YYREEE (reference sequence). The CDR3 region is CASSLLGTPLHF. CDR3 DNA sequence: TGTGCCAGCAGCTTGCTCGGGACACCCCTCCACTTT.

In its sample, this clonotype was seen once. A much more abundant neighbour one base away suggests this may be a read error. This chain connects TRBV20-1 to TRBJ2-5, with TRBD2 matching over 7 bases. Germline CDR1 and CDR2: DFQATT and SNEGSKA (reference sequence). The CDR3 totals 17 residues. This CDR3 is CSARGNPQAGPQETLYF. The CDR3 coding sequence is TGCAGTGCTAGGGGAAACCCCCAAGCGGGACCACAAGAGACCCTGTACTTC.

Only a few counts were recorded for this clonotype. J is TRBJ1-5 and V is TRBV6-2 or TRBV6-3; 7 bases map to TRBD1. Germline CDR1 MNHEY, CDR2 SVGEGT. The CDR3 is 13 amino acids. V lost 6 bases to trimming and J lost 5 bases; unmatched junction nucleotides: 4. Written as DNA, the CDR3 is TGTGCCAGCAGAGACAGGGATCATCAGCCCCAGCATTTT. This sequence encodes CASRDRDHQPQHF.

The table lists this clonotype with a few counts. The chain has TRBV7-9 and TRBJ2-5; 7 bases line up with TRBD1. J lost 5 bases, V lost 5 bases, and 11 bases had no gene match. This CDR3 has 15 residues. Germline-derived CDR1 and CDR2 are SEHNR and FQNEAQ (reference sequence). In nucleotides, the CDR3 is TGTGCCAGCAGCCAAGCAGACAGGGTGGAGGAGACCCAGTACTTC. It yields the protein CASSQADRVEETQYF.

This clonotype has ten or more counts. This chain joins TRBV7-2 and TRBJ1-2; unclear D gene. The V gene lost 4 bases and the J gene lost 3 bases, with 15 bases spanning the gap. The CDR3 loop spans 15 amino acids. Germline-derived CDR1 and CDR2 are SGHTA and FQGNSA. The CDR3 region has the DNA TGTGCCAGCAGCTCCTATCTTCTAGGCGACTATGGCTACACCTTC. Translating it yields CASSSYLLGDYGYTF. The whole variable domain, filled in from reference TRBV7-2 and TRBJ1-2, reads GAGVSQSPSNKVTEKGKDVELRCDPISGHTALYWYRQSLGQGLEFLIYFQGNSAPDKSGLPSDRFSAERTGGSVSTLTIQRTQQEDSAVYLCASSSYLLGDYGYTFGSGTRLTVV.

This clonotype was seen many times. V is TRBV19 and J is TRBJ2-7; 9 positions match TRBD1. The CDR3 sequence is 14 residues long. The ends lost 5 bases at V and 2 bases at J; junction bases unmatched: 4. Germline V lookup: CDR1 LNHDA, CDR2 SQIVND (reference sequence). The CDR3: CASSVTGGTYEQYF. DNA for the CDR3: TGTGCCAGTAGTGTGACAGGGGGAACCTACGAGCAGTACTTC.

The chain recombines TRBV5-5 with TRBJ2-2, with D unresolved. V was shortened by 4 bases and J by 0 bases, with 10 bases between the two germline ends. Germline V gene data show CDR1 as SGHKS and CDR2 as YYEKEE (reference sequence). The CDR3 length is 15 residues. The CDR3 region is CASSNDHTNTGELFF. CDR3 coding DNA: TGTGCCAGCAGCAACGACCACACGAACACCGGGGAGCTGTTTTTT.

J is TRBJ1-2 and V is TRBV10-3, with 8 nucleotides matching TRBD1. Losses at the gene ends were 10 bases for V and 4 bases for J; bases not matched to a gene: 17. This CDR3 is 16 amino acids long. From germline, CDR1 is ENHRY and CDR2 SYGVKD. Written as DNA, the CDR3 is TGTGCCAGCAGCCAAACCCCAGGACAGGGACCCTATGGCTACACCTTC. This encodes CASSQTPGQGPYGYTF.

This clonotype was recorded a few times. The CDR3 DNA sequence: TGTGCCAGCAGTACGACAGGGGGCGCGTCCTACGAGCAGTACTTC. Translation: CASSTTGGASYEQYF. The chain is built from TRBV12-3 or TRBV12-4 and TRBJ2-7; TRBD1 agrees at 10 bases. V trimming: 5 bases; J trimming: 1 base; junction bases outside the gene matches: 5. CDR3 length equals 15 residues.

The count of this clonotype is one. The genes are TRBV12-3 or TRBV12-4 and TRBJ2-2; D may be TRBD1 (7 bases). V lost 6 bases and J lost 6, with 23 bases in between. The CDR3 length is 17 residues. CDR3 DNA: TGTGCCAGCAGATCAATTCTGACAGGGAGGTATTCCGGGGAGCTGTTTTTT. It yields the protein CASRSILTGRYSGELFF.

This clonotype was seen repeatedly, ten times or more. This chain uses TRBV19 with TRBJ1-2; D uncertain. Trimming removed 6 bases at V and 3 bases at J, with 14 bases between. The germline gives CDR1 LNHDA, CDR2 SQIVND (reference sequence). The CDR3 runs to 14 residues. CDR3 loop: CASRPGRADYGYTF. The CDR3 DNA reads as TGTGCCAGTAGACCAGGACGGGCGGACTATGGCTACACCTTC.

This clonotype was counted ten times or more. The chain links TRBV29-1 to TRBJ2-2; 10 positions match TRBD1. With V trimmed by 7 bases and J by 5 bases, 7 bases remained unmatched. Germline CDR1 SQVTM, CDR2 ANQGSEA. CDR3 size: 14 residues. CDR3 residues: CSAKTGGMTGELFF. The CDR3 DNA is TGCAGCGCTAAGACAGGGGGCATGACCGGGGAGCTGTTTTTT.